The 23 T cell receptor beta chains given below trace back to one sample, sequenced in a study of blood T cell repertoires in COVID-19. Data came from immunoSEQ multiplex PCR; TCRdb stores just in-frame clones and leaves some out. The sample lists a few hundred thousand clones, 75% to 90% seen once, with around 13% in the top ten. Sequencing used peripheral blood. All receptors come from a woman between 65 and 79 years old with COVID-19, enrolled during active disease.

This chain links TRBV6-5 with TRBJ2-7, with TRBD1 matching 7 bases. This CDR3 is built from 15 residues. The ends lost 11 bases at V and 7 bases at J; junction bases unmatched: 20. Germline V gene sequence: CDR1 MNHEY, CDR2 SVGAGI. CDR3 DNA: TGTGCCTCCCAGGCGCTGGTCCAACGCAGGGGGGAGCAGTACTTC. The encoded protein is CASQALVQRRGEQYF.

This chain links TRBV2 with TRBJ2-3; the match to TRBD1 covers 9 bases. The length of the CDR3 is 15 residues. Germline loops: CDR1 SNHLY, CDR2 FYNNEI. The ends lost 4 bases at V and 5 bases at J; junction bases unmatched: 7. CDR3 loop: CASSGDRAYEDTQYF. The CDR3 nucleotides read TGTGCCAGCAGTGGGGACAGGGCGTATGAAGATACGCAGTATTTT.

This clone was counted a few times. This chain uses TRBV12-5 with TRBJ1-6, with D possibly being TRBD1 (6 bases). V lost 6 bases, J lost 8 bases, and 17 bases lay in between. CDR1 is LGHNT, CDR2 FRNRAP, per germline. The CDR3 contains 15 residues. The CDR3 DNA reads TGTGCTAGTGGCTTTAGGGGGAGGGACGATTCACCCCTCCACTTT. Its protein product is CASGFRGRDDSPLHF.

The rearrangement uses TRBV2 and TRBJ1-1; D may be TRBD1 (5 bases). CDR1 and CDR2 from the germline V gene are SNHLY and FYNNEI. With 6 bases removed from V and 5 bases from J, the gap between germline ends came to 10 bases. The CDR3 has 12 residues. Here the CDR3 DNA reads TGTGCCAGCAGCCAGGGATGGACTGAAGCTTTCTTT. Translating gives CASSQGWTEAFF.

This chain links TRBV27 with TRBJ2-5; 15 bases match TRBD2. V trimming: 7 bases; J trimming: 3 bases; junction bases outside the gene matches: 9. The CDR3 is 17 residues long. Germline V lookup: CDR1 MNHEY, CDR2 SMNVEV (reference sequence). The CDR3 is CASTSGTSGGHKETQYF. The CDR3 coding sequence is TGTGCCAGCACCTCAGGGACTAGCGGGGGGCATAAAGAGACCCAGTACTTC.

V usage is TRBV9 and J usage is TRBJ2-5, with a weak D call TRBD2 (6 bases). The V end was cut by 0 bases, the J end by 2 bases, with 14 bases between. The germline V gene has CDR1 SGDLS and CDR2 YYNGEE. This CDR3 is built from 16 residues. The chain's CDR3 is CASSVGTSMGQETQYF. Written as DNA, the CDR3 is TGTGCCAGCAGCGTAGGTACTAGCATGGGTCAAGAGACCCAGTACTTC.

The gene calls are TRBV9 and TRBJ2-1; 7 bases align to TRBD2. Trimming removed 3 bases from V and 8 bases from J; junction bases left unmatched: 11. Germline loops: CDR1 SGDLS, CDR2 YYNGEE. The length of the CDR3 is 15 residues. In DNA, the CDR3 is TGTGCCAGCAGCGCCTCCGGGACTAATACAGATGAGCAGTTCTTC. The encoded protein is CASSASGTNTDEQFF.

The rearrangement links TRBV18 to TRBJ2-3, with D unclear. The CDR3 contains 15 residues. V lost 3 bases and J lost 8, with 18 bases in between. Germline CDR1 reads KGHSH; CDR2 reads LQKENI. CDR3 sequence: CASSPSDTVKFTQYF. CDR3 sequence (DNA): TGTGCCAGCTCACCCTCCGACACGGTTAAATTTACGCAGTATTTT.

The chain is built from TRBV5-1 and TRBJ2-1, with 9 bases identical to TRBD2. This CDR3 contains 15 residues. Germline V gives CDR1 SGHRS, CDR2 YFSETQ. The V segment lost 0 bases and the J segment 6 bases; nucleotides outside the gene matches: 4. CDR3 amino acids: CASSLVASGVNEQFF. The CDR3 DNA reads as TGCGCCAGCAGCTTGGTAGCTAGCGGGGTCAATGAGCAGTTCTTC.

This clone was seen just once. V is TRBV7-6 and J is TRBJ1-2; D is unclear. This CDR3 contains 13 residues. CDR1 is SGHVS, CDR2 FNYEAQ, per germline. V was cut by 1 base and J by 2 bases, with 5 bases left in between. The CDR3 here is CASSLEENYGYTF. The CDR3, as DNA: TGTGCCAGCAGCTTAGAAGAGAACTATGGCTACACCTTC.

The chain recombines TRBV12-5 with TRBJ2-2, with 7 positions matching TRBD1. The CDR3 extends over 15 amino acids. The V gene's germline CDR1 is LGHNT and CDR2 FRNRAP. After removal of 3 bases from V and 4 bases from J, the junction contained 5 bases not matched to a gene. CDR3 protein: CASGLGGAGTGELFF. The CDR3 DNA is TGTGCTAGTGGTTTAGGGGGCGCGGGCACCGGGGAGCTGTTTTTT.

This clone was picked up a small number of times. The J gene is TRBJ1-3, the V gene TRBV7-3, with D possibly being TRBD1 (5 bases). The CDR3 is made up of 14 amino acids. Trimming left V 5 bases short and J 4 bases short, with 12 bases between. Germline V gene data show CDR1 as SGHTA and CDR2 as FQGTGA. The CDR3 here is CASSPQGSGNTIYF. The CDR3, as DNA: TGTGCCAGCAGCCCCCAGGGTAGCGGAAACACCATATATTTT.

The V and J genes are TRBV5-1 and TRBJ2-5, with D possibly matching TRBD1 (6 bases). Germline V gives CDR1 SGHRS, CDR2 YFSETQ. The CDR3 runs 13 residues. The germline V and J ends were trimmed by 4 bases and 2 bases, with 9 bases remaining between them. The CDR3 DNA reads as TGCGCCAGCAGCCGGGACATACAAGAGACCCAGTACTTC. Translating it yields CASSRDIQETQYF. Full variable domain (rest looked up from reference TRBV5-1 and TRBJ2-5): KAGVTQTPRYLIKTRGQQVTLSCSPISGHRSVSWYQQTPGQGLQFLFEYFSETQRNKGNFPGRFSGRQFSNSRSEMNVSTLELGDSALYLCASSRDIQETQYFGPGTRLLVL.

The rearrangement uses TRBV5-1 and TRBJ1-2; 11 nucleotides match TRBD1. The junction had 8 bases not matched to a gene; V was cut back by 4 bases and J by 3 bases. There are 16 residues in the CDR3. Germline CDR1 SGHRS, CDR2 YFSETQ. CDR3 in DNA: TGCGCCAGCAGCCTCGGACAGGGGGCGCTTGACTATGGCTACACCTTC. Translating gives CASSLGQGALDYGYTF.

This clone was observed a handful of times. J is TRBJ1-1 and V is TRBV6-1; TRBD1 matches at 11 bases. CDR1 is MNHNS and CDR2 is SASEGT in the germline V gene. V lost 3 bases to trimming and J lost 4 bases; unmatched junction nucleotides: 1. CDR3 size: 14 residues. The chain's CDR3 is CASSEGTGGTEAFF. The CDR3 DNA follows: TGTGCCAGCAGTGAGGGGACAGGGGGCACTGAAGCTTTCTTT.

This chain links TRBV5-6 with TRBJ2-3, with 9 bases aligning to TRBD2. Per germline, CDR1 SGHDT and CDR2 YYEEEE. CDR3 size: 15 residues. The trim removed 2 bases at V and 5 bases at J, leaving 6 bases unmatched. The CDR3 loop is CASSLPGLALDTQYF. The CDR3 DNA reads TGTGCCAGCAGCTTACCGGGACTAGCTCTAGATACGCAGTATTTT.

J is TRBJ2-5 and V is TRBV5-1; possibly TRBD2 for D (5 bases). Germline CDR1 and CDR2: SGHRS and YFSETQ. V lost 4 bases, J lost 7 bases, and 17 bases lay in between. The CDR3 has 14 residues. CDR3 loop: CASSTGVPGGTQYF. The CDR3 nucleotides are TGCGCCAGCAGCACCGGGGTCCCTGGTGGGACCCAGTACTTC.

The chain has TRBV7-2 and TRBJ1-6, with D hard to call. The germline V gene encodes CDR1 SGHTA and CDR2 FQGNSA. Trimming removed 4 bases from V and 10 bases from J, with 14 bases in between. The CDR3 length is 14 residues. The CDR3 coding sequence is TGTGCCAGCAGCTACCAGACCGGAGCCTCACCCCTCCACTTT. Translating it yields CASSYQTGASPLHF.

V gene TRBV5-8 combines with J gene TRBJ2-1; D perhaps matches TRBD2 (6 bases). The V gene lost 4 bases and the J gene lost 0 bases, with 23 bases spanning the gap. Germline values: CDR1 SGHTS, CDR2 YDEGEE. This CDR3 is built from 19 residues. DNA of the CDR3: TGTGCCAGCAGCCGTGTGGGTAGCGGATATCCCAGCTCCTACAATGAGCAGTTCTTC. It specifies CASSRVGSGYPSSYNEQFF.

This rearrangement joins TRBV19 to TRBJ1-1, with D perhaps TRBD1 (6 bases). Germline CDR1 reads LNHDA; CDR2 reads SQIVND (reference sequence). This CDR3 contains 14 residues. V was pared by 6 bases and J by 6 bases, with 17 bases between. CDR3 nucleotide sequence: TGTGCCAGTAGCCGCTCACAGGGTACGCCTGAAGCTTTCTTT. Translation: CASSRSQGTPEAFF.

The chain combines TRBV24-1 with TRBJ2-4; 7 nucleotides align to TRBD1. This CDR3 region has 16 residues. The germline V gene has CDR1 KGHDR and CDR2 SFDVKD. Losses at the gene ends were 6 bases for V and 3 bases for J; bases not matched to a gene: 10. CDR3 DNA: TGTGCCACCAGTAGAGTCTTAGGGACAGTCAAAAACATTCAGTACTTC. This encodes CATSRVLGTVKNIQYF.

This chain uses TRBV27 with TRBJ2-1; 15 bases map to TRBD2. Germline trimming cut 0 bases from V and 7 bases from J; bases unmatched to any gene: 19. Per germline, CDR1 MNHEY and CDR2 SMNVEV (reference sequence). CDR3 size: 22 residues. The CDR3 spells CASSLSTPKGLAGGQVGNEQFF. The CDR3 DNA is TGTGCCAGCAGTTTATCGACGCCAAAGGGACTAGCGGGGGGCCAGGTTGGGAATGAGCAGTTCTTC.

The chain uses TRBV3-1 (or the pseudogene TRBV3-2) and TRBJ2-5; tentatively, D is TRBD2 (5 bases). V lost 3 bases and J 0 bases, leaving 11 bases between the germline ends. Looked up from germline, CDR1 is LGHDT and CDR2 is YNNKEL (reference sequence). This CDR3 is built from 15 residues. CDR3 DNA: TGTGCCAGCAGCCAGACCTCTAGCAACCAAGAGACCCAGTACTTC. It yields the protein CASSQTSSNQETQYF.